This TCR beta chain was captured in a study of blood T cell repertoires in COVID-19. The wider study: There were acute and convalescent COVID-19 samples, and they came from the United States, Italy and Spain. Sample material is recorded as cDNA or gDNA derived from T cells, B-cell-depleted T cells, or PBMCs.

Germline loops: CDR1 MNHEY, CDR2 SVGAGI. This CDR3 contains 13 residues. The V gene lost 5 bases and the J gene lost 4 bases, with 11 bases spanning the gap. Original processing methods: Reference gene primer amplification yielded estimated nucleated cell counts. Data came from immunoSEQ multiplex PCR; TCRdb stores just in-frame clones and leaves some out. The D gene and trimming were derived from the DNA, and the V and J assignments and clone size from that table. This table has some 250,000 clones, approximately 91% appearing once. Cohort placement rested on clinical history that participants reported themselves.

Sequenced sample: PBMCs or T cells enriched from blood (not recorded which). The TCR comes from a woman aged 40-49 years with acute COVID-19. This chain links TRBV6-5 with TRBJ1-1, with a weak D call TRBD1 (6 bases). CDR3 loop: CASSLTGSTEAFF. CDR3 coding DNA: TGTGCCAGCAGTCTTACAGGGAGCACTGAAGCTTTCTTT.